The T cell receptor (beta chain) under discussion was sequenced for a study of post-analysis software for immune sequencing data. About the research overall: The disease courses covered relapsing-remitting, secondary progressive and progressive-relapsing multiple sclerosis. Study-wide points: A handful of TRBV segments appeared more often in patients than in controls, and TRBV5-6, TRBV5-1 and TRBV20-1 were among these. Normalized Chao1 diversity was significantly reduced in patients versus controls.

This clonotype was counted between two and nine times. Its antigen is not known. cDNA libraries for TCR beta contained unique molecular identifiers. Using its own MiXCR run on the PCR reads, TCRdb lists one record per CDR3 protein. The sample has 750,000 to 950,000 distinct CDR3 sequences, roughly 46% seen once. Between the trimmed V and J ends, which lost 1 base and 3 bases, there was a span of 5 bases. Looked up from germline, CDR1 is SGHTA and CDR2 is FQGTGA. The CDR3 is made up of 13 amino acids. The sequenced sample was blood. The source of this sequence is a girl between 10 and 17 years old with multiple sclerosis. The chain employs TRBV7-3 and TRBJ2-3; D is uncertain. The CDR3 reads CASSLIATDTQYF. DNA of the CDR3: TGTGCCAGCAGCTTAATAGCTACAGATACGCAGTATTTT.